One and the same sample provided the 15 T cell receptor beta chains below, sequenced in a study of regulatory T cells in long-lasting Graves disease. Time point meaning: persistent/refractory GD, antithyroid drugs over 5 years with positive TRAb. PBMC RNA served as the TCR library source. Relying on iRepertoire HTBI primers and Arm-PCR of CDR3 regions, the team built TCR beta libraries. Using its own MiXCR run on the multiplex PCR reads, TCRdb lists one record per CDR3 protein. The sample lists roughly 700,000 distinct CDR3 sequences, about 30% occurring once. Sequencing was performed on peripheral blood mononuclear cells (PBMCs), taken when the disease was refractory, from a patient treated with antithyroid drugs. Every receptor here comes from a female donor with Graves disease.

This chain uses TRBV12-3 or TRBV12-4 with TRBJ1-5; D is uncertain. V was pared by 5 bases and J by 3 bases, with 11 bases between. The CDR3 consists of 14 residues. CDR3 nucleotide sequence: TGTGCCAGCAGTCTACTAAGAATCAATCAGCCCCAGCATTTT. Amino acids: CASSLLRINQPQHF.

This clonotype was counted ten times or more. The chain carries TRBV12-3 or TRBV12-4 and TRBJ2-7; 8 bases are shared with TRBD1. The V segment lost 7 bases and the J segment 2 bases; nucleotides outside the gene matches: 7. The CDR3 spans 14 residues. CDR3 sequence reads: CASTPGQETYEQYF. The CDR3 DNA follows: TGTGCCAGCACCCCGGGACAGGAGACCTACGAGCAGTACTTC.

This chain links TRBV7-2 with TRBJ1-1; D uncertain. CDR1 is SGHTA, CDR2 FQGNSA, per germline. CDR3 size: 12 residues. Trimming removed 8 bases at V and 0 bases at J, with 7 bases between. In DNA, the CDR3 is TGTGCCAGCGTGGAGTTGAACACTGAAGCTTTCTTT. Its protein is CASVELNTEAFF.

Only a few counts were recorded for this clonotype. The chain combines TRBV12-3 or TRBV12-4 with TRBJ1-6; the D gene is possibly TRBD1 (6 bases). This CDR3 comprises 16 residues. V was shortened by 6 bases and J by 14 bases, with 26 bases between the two germline ends. Here the CDR3 DNA reads TGTGCCAGCAGCTTACCCCGGGACATCGGCGGGGAGGCCCTCCACTTT. The encoded protein is CASSLPRDIGGEALHF.

This clonotype turned up a few times. DNA for the CDR3: TGTGCCAGCAGTCAGGGGGTGGATAGCAATCAGCCCCAGCATTTT. This translates into CASSQGVDSNQPQHF. The chain recombines TRBV6-1 with TRBJ1-5; 7 nucleotides align to TRBD1. Trimming removed 5 bases from V and 0 bases from J; junction bases left unmatched: 4. The CDR3 consists of 15 residues. Germline-derived CDR1 and CDR2 are MNHNS and SASEGT.

The table lists this clonotype with a few counts. The rearrangement links TRBV4-1 to TRBJ1-4, with D unclear. CDR1 is MGHRA, CDR2 YSYEKL, per germline. The CDR3 covers 15 residues. V was trimmed by 1 base and J by 8 bases, leaving 14 bases between them. This CDR3 is CASSQVWGYGEKLFF. The CDR3 DNA is TGCGCCAGCAGCCAAGTTTGGGGATATGGCGAAAAACTGTTTTTT.

This clonotype was detected only a few times. The chain is built from TRBV5-1 and TRBJ2-7, with D perhaps matching TRBD1 or TRBD2 (5 bases each). V was clipped by 4 bases and J by 4 bases, with 18 bases between them. CDR3 size: 15 residues. CDR1 and CDR2 (germline): SGHRS, YFSETQ. CDR3 bases: TGCGCCAGCAGCCTAAGTCACGGGGCCAATTACGAGCAGTACTTC. Translated: CASSLSHGANYEQYF.

V usage is TRBV7-9 and J usage is TRBJ1-5, with a weak D call TRBD1 (6 bases). The germline V gene has CDR1 SEHNR and CDR2 FQNEAQ (reference sequence). The CDR3 runs 15 residues. Deletions cut 0 bases from V and 4 bases from J, with 10 bases between. CDR3 region: CASSLAIQGNQPQHF. CDR3 DNA: TGTGCCAGCAGCTTAGCAATTCAGGGGAATCAGCCCCAGCATTTT.

There are many counts of this clonotype. This chain links TRBV12-3 or TRBV12-4 with TRBJ1-1, with D unclear. The CDR3 runs to 14 residues. V was pared by 6 bases and J by 1 base, with 12 bases between. The DNA for the CDR3 is TGTGCCAGCAGCATCACCCCCCGGAACACTGAAGCTTTCTTT. Its protein is CASSITPRNTEAFF.

This clonotype was recorded a few times. The V call is TRBV6-4, the J call TRBJ2-7, with 9 bases aligning to TRBD1. CDR1 and CDR2 (germline): MRHNA, SNTAGT. The CDR3 consists of 15 residues. Trimming removed 5 bases from V and 6 bases from J; junction bases left unmatched: 11. The CDR3 coding sequence is TGTGCCAGCAGTATGAACCGGGACAGGGAGTGCGAGCAGTACTTC. It translates to CASSMNRDRECEQYF.

The gene calls are TRBV20-1 and TRBJ1-4, with D possibly matching TRBD1 (6 bases). CDR3 length equals 14 residues. The V gene's germline CDR1 is DFQATT and CDR2 SNEGSKA (reference sequence). V was shortened by 8 bases and J by 1 base, with 14 bases between the two germline ends. CDR3 nucleotide sequence: TGCAGTCCCTACAGGGAGGAAACTAATGAAAAACTGTTTTTT. Translation gives CSPYREETNEKLFF.

This clonotype was found a few times. Here the CDR3 DNA reads TGTGCCAGTCGAAGAGCGGAAGGCAATCAGCCCCAGCATTTT. Its translation is CASRRAEGNQPQHF. The chain has TRBV28 and TRBJ1-5; D not certain. The CDR3 is 14 amino acids. CDR1 is MDHEN, CDR2 SYDVKM, per germline. Between the trimmed V and J ends, which lost 9 bases and 2 bases, there was a span of 14 bases.

This chain connects TRBV7-8 to TRBJ2-3; TRBD2 matches 8 bases. Trimming cost V 5 bases and J 3 bases; bases outside gene matches: 7. The CDR3 is 15 residues long. Germline V gene lookup returns CDR1 SGHVS and CDR2 FQNEAQ. CDR3 DNA sequence: TGTGCCAGCAGCCGGACTAGCTCGGAAACAGATACGCAGTATTTT. It codes for CASSRTSSETDTQYF.

The genes are TRBV10-1 and TRBJ1-1; 9 bases line up with TRBD1. V lost 9 bases, J lost 1 base, and 9 bases stayed unmatched. Germline V gene sequence: CDR1 WNHNN, CDR2 SYGVQD (reference sequence). The CDR3 spans 15 residues. The chain's CDR3 is CARPGTGYSNTEAFF. The CDR3 DNA is TGCGCCAGACCCGGGACAGGGTATTCGAACACTGAAGCTTTCTTT.

Here the CDR3 reads CASSLGQPSYEQYF. Here the CDR3 DNA reads TGCGCCAGCAGCCTAGGACAGCCGAGCTACGAGCAGTACTTC. The rearrangement uses TRBV5-1 and TRBJ2-7; tentative D call: TRBD1 (6 bases). Per germline, CDR1 SGHRS and CDR2 YFSETQ. The CDR3 consists of 14 residues. V lost 4 bases, J lost 3 bases, and 14 bases lay in between.